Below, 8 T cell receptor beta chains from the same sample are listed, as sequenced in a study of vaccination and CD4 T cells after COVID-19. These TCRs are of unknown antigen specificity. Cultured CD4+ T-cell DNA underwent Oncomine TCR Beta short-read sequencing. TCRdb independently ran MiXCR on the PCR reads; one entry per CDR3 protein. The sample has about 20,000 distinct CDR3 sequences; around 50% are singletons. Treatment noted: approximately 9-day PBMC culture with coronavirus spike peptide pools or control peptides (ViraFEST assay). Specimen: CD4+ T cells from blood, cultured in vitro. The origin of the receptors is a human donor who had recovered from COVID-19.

This chain's CDR3 is CASSQDGGYNTEAFF. CDR3 nucleotide sequence: TGCGCCAGCAGCCAAGATGGTGGGTATAACACTGAAGCTTTCTTT. This chain links TRBV4-3 with TRBJ1-1; no firm D call. CDR1 and CDR2 from the germline V gene are LGHNA and YSLEER. The CDR3 length is 15 residues. Trimming took off 0 bases at V and 2 bases at J, with 10 bases between the two ends.

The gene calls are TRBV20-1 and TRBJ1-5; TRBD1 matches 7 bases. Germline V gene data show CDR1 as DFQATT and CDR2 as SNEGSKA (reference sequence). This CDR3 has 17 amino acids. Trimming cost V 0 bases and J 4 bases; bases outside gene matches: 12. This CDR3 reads CSARDPGRGLRNQPQHF. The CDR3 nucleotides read TGCAGTGCTAGAGACCCCGGGAGGGGGCTGAGAAATCAGCCCCAGCATTTT.

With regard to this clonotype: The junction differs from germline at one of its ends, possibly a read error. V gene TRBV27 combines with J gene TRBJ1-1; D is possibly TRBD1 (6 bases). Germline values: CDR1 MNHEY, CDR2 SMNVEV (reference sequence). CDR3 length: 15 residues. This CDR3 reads CASSLSGQKNTEAFF. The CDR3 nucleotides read TGTGCCAGCAGTCTATCCGGACAGAAGAACACTGAAGCTTTCTTT.

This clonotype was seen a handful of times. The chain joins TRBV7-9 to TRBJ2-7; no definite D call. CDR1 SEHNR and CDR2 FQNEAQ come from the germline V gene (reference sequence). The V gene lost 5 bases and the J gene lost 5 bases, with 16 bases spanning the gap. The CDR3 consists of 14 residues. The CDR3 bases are TGTGCCAGCAGCCTCGTGGCAACAGAGGACGAGCAGTACTTC. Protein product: CASSLVATEDEQYF.

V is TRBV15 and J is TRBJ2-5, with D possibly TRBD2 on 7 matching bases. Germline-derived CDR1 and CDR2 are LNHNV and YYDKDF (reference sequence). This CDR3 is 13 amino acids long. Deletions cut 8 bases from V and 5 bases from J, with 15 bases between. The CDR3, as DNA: TGTGCCACCGATAGGGGGGGAGACGAGACCCAGTACTTC. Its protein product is CATDRGGDETQYF.

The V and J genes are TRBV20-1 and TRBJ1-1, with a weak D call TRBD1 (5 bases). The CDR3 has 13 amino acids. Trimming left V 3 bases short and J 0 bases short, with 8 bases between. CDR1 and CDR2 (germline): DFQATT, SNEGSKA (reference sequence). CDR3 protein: CSASRQLNTEAFF. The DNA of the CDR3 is TGCAGTGCTAGCAGACAGCTGAACACTGAAGCTTTCTTT.

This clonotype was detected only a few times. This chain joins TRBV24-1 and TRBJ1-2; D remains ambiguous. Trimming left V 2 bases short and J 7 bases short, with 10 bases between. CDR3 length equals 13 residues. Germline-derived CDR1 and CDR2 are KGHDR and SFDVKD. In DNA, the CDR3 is TGTGCCACCAGTGATTCCCTACGGGGTGGCTACACCTTC. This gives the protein CATSDSLRGGYTF.

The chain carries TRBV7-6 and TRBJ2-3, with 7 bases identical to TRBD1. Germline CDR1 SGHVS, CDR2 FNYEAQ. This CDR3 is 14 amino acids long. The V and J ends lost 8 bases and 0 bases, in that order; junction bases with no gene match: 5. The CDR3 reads CASSPGQSTDTQYF. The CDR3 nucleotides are TGTGCCAGCTCACCGGGACAGAGCACAGATACGCAGTATTTT.